This T cell receptor beta chain was retrieved from a study of siplizumab effects on memory and regulatory T cells. General study findings and limits: Controls showed an average of around 30% Treg-derived mappable alloreactive CD4+ clones, while siplizumab showed roughly 70%. Naive T cell populations appeared to exhibit greater diversity than memory cells and appeared to be major alloresponse contributors.

CDR1 and CDR2 (germline): SGDLS, YYNGEE. V was clipped by 1 base and J by 9 bases; unmatched bases: 19. This CDR3 comprises 18 residues. On this clone itself: As yet, its antigen is unknown.

The protocol was immunoSEQ multiplex PCR, while the TCRdb copy is restricted to in-frame clones and leaves out a portion. The table has around 77,000 clones, roughly nine tenths seen once. Sequences were obtained from CD8+ T cells sorted from blood. The V gene is TRBV9, the J gene TRBJ2-1; 7 nucleotides match TRBD2. The source of this sequence is a human donor in good health. The CDR3 sequence: CASSVYPDLAEQRGEQFF. In nucleotides, the CDR3 is TGTGCCAGCAGCGTATACCCCGATCTAGCGGAGCAGAGGGGTGAGCAGTTCTTC.